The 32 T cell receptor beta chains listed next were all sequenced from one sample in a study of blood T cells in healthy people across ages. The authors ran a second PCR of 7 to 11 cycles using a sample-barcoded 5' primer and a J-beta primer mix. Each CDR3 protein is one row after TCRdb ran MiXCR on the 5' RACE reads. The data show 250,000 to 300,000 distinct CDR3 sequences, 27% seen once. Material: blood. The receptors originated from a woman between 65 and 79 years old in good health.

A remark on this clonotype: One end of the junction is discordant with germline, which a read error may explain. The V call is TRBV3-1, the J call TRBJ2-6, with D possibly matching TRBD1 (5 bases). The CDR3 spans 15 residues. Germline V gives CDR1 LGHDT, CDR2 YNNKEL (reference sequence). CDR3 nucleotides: TGTGCCAGCAGTCCATTTATCTCTGGGGCCAACGTCCTGCCTTTC. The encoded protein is CASSPFISGANVLPF.

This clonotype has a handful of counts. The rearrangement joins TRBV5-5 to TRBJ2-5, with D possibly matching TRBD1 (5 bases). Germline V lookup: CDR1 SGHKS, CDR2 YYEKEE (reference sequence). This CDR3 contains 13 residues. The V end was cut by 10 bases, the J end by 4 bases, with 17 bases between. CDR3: CAFSDEDTETQYF. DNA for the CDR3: TGTGCCTTCTCGGATGAGGACACAGAGACCCAGTACTTC.

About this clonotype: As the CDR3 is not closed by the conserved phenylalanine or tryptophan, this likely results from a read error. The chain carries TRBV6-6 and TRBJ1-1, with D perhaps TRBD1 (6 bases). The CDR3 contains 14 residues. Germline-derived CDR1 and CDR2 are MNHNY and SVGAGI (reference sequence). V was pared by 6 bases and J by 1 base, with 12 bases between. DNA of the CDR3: TGTGCCAGCAGGGCCGGGACAAAGAACACTGAAGCTTTCCTT. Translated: CASRAGTKNTEAFL.

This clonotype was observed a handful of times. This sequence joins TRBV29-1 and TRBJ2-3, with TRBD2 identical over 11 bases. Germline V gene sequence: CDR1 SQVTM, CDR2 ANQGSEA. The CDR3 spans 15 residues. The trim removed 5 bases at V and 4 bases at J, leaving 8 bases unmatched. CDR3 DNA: TGCAGCGTTCCCGTAGCGGGAGGGAGAGCAGATACGCAGTATTTT. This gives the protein CSVPVAGGRADTQYF.

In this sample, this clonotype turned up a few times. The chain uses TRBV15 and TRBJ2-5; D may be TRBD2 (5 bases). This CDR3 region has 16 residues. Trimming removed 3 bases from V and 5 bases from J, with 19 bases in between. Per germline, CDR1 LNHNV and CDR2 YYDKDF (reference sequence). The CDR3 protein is CATSRFWAGKDETQYF. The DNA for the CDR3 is TGTGCCACCAGCAGGTTCTGGGCCGGGAAGGATGAGACCCAGTACTTC.

The CDR3 spells CASSSPGLAGDTQYF. CDR3 DNA sequence: TGTGCCAGCAGCTCCCCCGGACTAGCGGGAGATACGCAGTATTTT. The chain couples TRBV5-4 to TRBJ2-3; 11 bases are shared with TRBD2. The germline gives CDR1 SGHNT, CDR2 YYREEE (reference sequence). Trimming removed 3 bases from V and 5 bases from J; junction bases left unmatched: 5. The CDR3 extends over 15 amino acids.

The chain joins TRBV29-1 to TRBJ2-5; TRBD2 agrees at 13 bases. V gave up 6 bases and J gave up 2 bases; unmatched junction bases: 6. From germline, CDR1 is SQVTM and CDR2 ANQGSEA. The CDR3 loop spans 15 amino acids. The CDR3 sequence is CSVAGTSGVQETQYF. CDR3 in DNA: TGCAGCGTCGCCGGGACTAGCGGGGTTCAAGAGACCCAGTACTTC.

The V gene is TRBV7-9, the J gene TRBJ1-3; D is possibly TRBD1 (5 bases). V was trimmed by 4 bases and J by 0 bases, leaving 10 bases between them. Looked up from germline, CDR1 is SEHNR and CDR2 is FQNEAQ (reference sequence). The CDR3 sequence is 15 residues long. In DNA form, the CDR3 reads TGTGCCAGCAGCTCGGGACTGATCTCTGGAAACACCATATATTTT. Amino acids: CASSSGLISGNTIYF.

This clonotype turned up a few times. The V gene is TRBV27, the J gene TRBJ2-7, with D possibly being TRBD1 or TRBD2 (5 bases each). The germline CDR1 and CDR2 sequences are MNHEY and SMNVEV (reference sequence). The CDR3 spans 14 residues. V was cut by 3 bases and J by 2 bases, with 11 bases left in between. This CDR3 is CASSLGDATYEQYF. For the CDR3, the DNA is TGTGCCAGCAGTTTGGGGGACGCCACCTACGAGCAGTACTTC.

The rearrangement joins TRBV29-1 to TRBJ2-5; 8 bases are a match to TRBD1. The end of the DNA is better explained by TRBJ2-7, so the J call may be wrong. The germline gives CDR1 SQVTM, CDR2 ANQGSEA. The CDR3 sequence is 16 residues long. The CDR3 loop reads CSVEERRQGWLYEQYF. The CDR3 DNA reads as TGCAGCGTTGAGGAAAGGAGACAGGGGTGGTTATACGAGCAGTACTTC.

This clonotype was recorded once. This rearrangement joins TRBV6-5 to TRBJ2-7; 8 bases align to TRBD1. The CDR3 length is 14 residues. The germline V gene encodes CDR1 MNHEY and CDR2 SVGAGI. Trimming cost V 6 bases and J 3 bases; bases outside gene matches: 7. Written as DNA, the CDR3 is TGTGCCAGCAGGAATTCGGGACAGGACTACGAGCAGTACTTC. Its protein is CASRNSGQDYEQYF.

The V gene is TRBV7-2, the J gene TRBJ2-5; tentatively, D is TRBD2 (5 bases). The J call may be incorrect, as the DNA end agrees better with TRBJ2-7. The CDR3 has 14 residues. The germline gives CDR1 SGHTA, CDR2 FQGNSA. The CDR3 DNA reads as TGTGCCAGCAGCTCGGACTGGCAGGCCTACGAGCAGTACTTC. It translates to CASSSDWQAYEQYF.

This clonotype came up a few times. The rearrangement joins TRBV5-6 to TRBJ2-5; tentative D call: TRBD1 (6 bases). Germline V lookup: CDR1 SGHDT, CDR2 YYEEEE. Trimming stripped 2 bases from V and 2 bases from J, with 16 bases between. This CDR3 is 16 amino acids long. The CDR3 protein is CASSFPIRQVQETQYF. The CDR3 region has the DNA TGTGCCAGCAGCTTCCCGATTAGACAGGTTCAAGAGACCCAGTACTTC.

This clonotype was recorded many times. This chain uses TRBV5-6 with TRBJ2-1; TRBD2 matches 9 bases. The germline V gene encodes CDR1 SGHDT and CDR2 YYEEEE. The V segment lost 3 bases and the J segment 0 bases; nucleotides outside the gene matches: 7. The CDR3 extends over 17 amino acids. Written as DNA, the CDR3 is TGTGCCAGCAGCTCTGACCTTAGCGGGAGCTCCTACAATGAGCAGTTCTTC. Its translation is CASSSDLSGSSYNEQFF.

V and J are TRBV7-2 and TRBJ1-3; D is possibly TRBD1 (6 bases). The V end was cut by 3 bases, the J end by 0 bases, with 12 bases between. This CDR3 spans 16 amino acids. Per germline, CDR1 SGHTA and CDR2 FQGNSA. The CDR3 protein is CASSLQTGSSGNTIYF. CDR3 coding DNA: TGTGCCAGCAGCTTGCAGACAGGAAGCTCTGGAAACACCATATATTTT.

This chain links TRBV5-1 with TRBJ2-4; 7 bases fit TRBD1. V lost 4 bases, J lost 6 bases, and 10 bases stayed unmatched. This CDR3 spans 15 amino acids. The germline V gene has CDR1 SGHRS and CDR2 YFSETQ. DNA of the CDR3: TGCGCCAGCAGCGCACAGGGACAGCGAGGAAACATTCAGTACTTC. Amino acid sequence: CASSAQGQRGNIQYF. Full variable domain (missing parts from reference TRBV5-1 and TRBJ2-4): KAGVTQTPRYLIKTRGQQVTLSCSPISGHRSVSWYQQTPGQGLQFLFEYFSETQRNKGNFPGRFSGRQFSNSRSEMNVSTLELGDSALYLCASSAQGQRGNIQYFGAGTRLSVL.

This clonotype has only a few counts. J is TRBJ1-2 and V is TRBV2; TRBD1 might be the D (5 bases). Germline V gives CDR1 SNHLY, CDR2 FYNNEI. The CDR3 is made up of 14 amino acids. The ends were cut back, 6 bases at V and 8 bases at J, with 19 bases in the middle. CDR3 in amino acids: CASSGASREGGYTF. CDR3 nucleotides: TGTGCCAGCAGCGGAGCCAGCCGCGAGGGGGGCTACACCTTC.

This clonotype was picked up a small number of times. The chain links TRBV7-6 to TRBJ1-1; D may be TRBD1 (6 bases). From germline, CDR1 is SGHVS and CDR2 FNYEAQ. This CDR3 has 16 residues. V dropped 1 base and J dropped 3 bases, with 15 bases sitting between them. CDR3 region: CASSLGRYREDTEAFF. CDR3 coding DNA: TGTGCCAGCAGCTTAGGTCGGTACAGGGAAGACACTGAAGCTTTCTTT.

CDR3: CASSPLGAGASSYEQYF. CDR3 nucleotide sequence: TGTGCCAGCAGCCCCTTAGGAGCGGGAGCCTCCTCCTACGAGCAGTACTTC. This chain uses TRBV7-2 with TRBJ2-7; TRBD2 matches at 8 bases. V shed 5 bases and J 0 bases; nucleotides not matched to a gene: 12. Germline CDR1 reads SGHTA; CDR2 reads FQGNSA. The CDR3 covers 17 residues.

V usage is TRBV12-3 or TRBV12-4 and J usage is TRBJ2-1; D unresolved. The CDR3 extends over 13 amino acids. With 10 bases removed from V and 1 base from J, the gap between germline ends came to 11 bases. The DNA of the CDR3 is TGTGCCATCTCGGGCATATCCTACAATGAGCAGTTCTTC. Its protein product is CAISGISYNEQFF.

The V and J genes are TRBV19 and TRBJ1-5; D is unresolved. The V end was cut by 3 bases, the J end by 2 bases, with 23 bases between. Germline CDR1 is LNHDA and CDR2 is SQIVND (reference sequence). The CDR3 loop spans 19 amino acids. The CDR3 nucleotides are TGTGCCAGTAGTATGAGTCGGGGAAAAGACCTCGGCGGCAATCAGCCCCAGCATTTT. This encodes CASSMSRGKDLGGNQPQHF.

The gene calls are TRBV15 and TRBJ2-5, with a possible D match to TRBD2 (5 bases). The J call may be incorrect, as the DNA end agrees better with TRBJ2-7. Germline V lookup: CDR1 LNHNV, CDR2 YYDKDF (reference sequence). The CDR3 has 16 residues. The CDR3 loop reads CATSRDMASGIYEQYF. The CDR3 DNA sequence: TGTGCCACCAGCAGAGATATGGCCTCGGGGATCTACGAGCAGTACTTC.

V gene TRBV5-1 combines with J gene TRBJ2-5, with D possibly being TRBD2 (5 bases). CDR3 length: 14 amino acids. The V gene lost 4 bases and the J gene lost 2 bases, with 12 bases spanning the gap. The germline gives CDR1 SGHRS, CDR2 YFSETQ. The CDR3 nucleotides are TGCGCCAGCAGCATAATGGGAGATCAAGAGACCCAGTACTTC. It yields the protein CASSIMGDQETQYF.

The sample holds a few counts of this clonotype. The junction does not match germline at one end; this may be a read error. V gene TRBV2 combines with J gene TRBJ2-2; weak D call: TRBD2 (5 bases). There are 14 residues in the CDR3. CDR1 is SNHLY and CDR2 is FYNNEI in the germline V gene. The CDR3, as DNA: TGTGCCAGCAGTGGGTTGAAGAACACCGGGGAGCTGCTTTTT. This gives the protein CASSGLKNTGELLF.

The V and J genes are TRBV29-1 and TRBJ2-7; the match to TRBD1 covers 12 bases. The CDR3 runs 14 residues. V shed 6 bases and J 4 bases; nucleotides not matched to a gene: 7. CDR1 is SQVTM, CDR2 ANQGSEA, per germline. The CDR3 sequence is CSVGPGQGAYEQYF. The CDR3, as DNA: TGCAGCGTGGGGCCGGGACAGGGGGCTTACGAGCAGTACTTC.

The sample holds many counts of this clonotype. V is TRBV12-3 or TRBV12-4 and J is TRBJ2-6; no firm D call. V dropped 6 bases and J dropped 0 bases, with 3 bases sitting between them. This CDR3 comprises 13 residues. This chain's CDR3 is CASSFSGANVLTF. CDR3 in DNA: TGTGCCAGCAGCTTCTCTGGGGCCAACGTCCTGACTTTC.

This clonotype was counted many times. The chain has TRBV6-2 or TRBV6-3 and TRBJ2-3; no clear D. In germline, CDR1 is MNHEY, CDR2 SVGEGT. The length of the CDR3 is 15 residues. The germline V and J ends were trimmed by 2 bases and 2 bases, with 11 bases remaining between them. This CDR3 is CASSYERTATDTQYF. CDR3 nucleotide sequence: TGTGCCAGCAGTTACGAACGGACCGCCACAGATACGCAGTATTTT.

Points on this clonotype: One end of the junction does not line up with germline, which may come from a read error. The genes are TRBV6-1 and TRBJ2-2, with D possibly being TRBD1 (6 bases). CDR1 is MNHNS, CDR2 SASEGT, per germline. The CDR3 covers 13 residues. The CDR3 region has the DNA TGTGCCAGCCCCAAACCGGGACACGGGAAGCTGTTTTTT. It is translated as CASPKPGHGKLFF.

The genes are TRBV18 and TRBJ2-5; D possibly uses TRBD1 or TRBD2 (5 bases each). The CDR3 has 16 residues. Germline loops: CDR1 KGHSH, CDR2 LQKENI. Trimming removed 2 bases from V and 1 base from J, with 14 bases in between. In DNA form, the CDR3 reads TGTGCCAGCTCACCAATCGGGACGGCTCTCCAAGAGACCCAGTACTTC. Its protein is CASSPIGTALQETQYF.

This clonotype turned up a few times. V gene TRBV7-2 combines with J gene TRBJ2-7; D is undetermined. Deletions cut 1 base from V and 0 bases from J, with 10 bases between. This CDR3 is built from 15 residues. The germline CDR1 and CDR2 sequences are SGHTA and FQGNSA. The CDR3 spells CASSLDTYPSYEQYF. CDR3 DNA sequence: TGTGCCAGCAGCTTAGACACCTACCCCTCCTACGAGCAGTACTTC.

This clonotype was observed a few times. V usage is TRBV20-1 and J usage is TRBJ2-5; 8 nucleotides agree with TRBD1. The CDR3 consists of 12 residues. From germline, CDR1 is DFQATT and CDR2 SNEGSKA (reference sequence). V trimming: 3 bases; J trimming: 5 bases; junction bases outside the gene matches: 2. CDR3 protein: CSASRGLETQYF. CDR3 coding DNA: TGCAGTGCTAGCAGGGGGCTGGAGACCCAGTACTTC.

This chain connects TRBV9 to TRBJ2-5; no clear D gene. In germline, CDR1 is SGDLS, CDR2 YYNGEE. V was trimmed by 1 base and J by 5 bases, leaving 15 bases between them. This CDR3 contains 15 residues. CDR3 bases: TGTGCCAGCAGCGTAAACGTCGGCAGGACGGAGACCCAGTACTTC. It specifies CASSVNVGRTETQYF.